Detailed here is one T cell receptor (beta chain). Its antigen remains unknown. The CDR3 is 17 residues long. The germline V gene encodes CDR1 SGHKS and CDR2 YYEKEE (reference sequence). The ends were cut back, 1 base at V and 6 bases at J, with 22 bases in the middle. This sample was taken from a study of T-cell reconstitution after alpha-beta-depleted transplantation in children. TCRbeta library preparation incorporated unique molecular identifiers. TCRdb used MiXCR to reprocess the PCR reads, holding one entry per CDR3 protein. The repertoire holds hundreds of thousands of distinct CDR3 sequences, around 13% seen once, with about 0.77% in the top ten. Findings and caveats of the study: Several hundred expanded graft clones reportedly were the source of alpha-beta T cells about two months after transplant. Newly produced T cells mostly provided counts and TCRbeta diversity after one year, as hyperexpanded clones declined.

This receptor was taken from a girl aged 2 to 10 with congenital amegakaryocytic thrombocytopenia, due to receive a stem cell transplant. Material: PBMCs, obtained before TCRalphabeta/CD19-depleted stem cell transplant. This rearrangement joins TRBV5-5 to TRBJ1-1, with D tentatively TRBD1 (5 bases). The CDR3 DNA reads TGTGCCAGCAGCTTGATCTCAGGGATCGGGGCAGTTGCTGAAGCTTTCTTT. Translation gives CASSLISGIGAVAEAFF.